The entry below gives a single T cell receptor (beta chain) sequence along with its context. Its antigen is unidentified. The authors carried out high-throughput sequencing of TCR beta. They applied it to CD8+ and CD4+ T cells obtained from blood. The source of the sample is a study of CD8 T cells in Susac syndrome. On the study more broadly: The Susac syndrome patients were therapy-naive, on corticosteroids, or on intravenous immunoglobulin alone at blood draw. Study findings and constraints: Across the total CD8+ repertoires, more than 15 Susac-specific public clones were detected, and across the CD8+ TEMRA repertoires, 5 or 6 such clones were detected.

This CDR3 has 14 amino acids. The germline gives CDR1 SGDLS, CDR2 YYNGEE. Trimming shortened V by 7 bases and J by 7 bases, and 18 bases separated the two germline ends. An amount of RNA that ranged from roughly 0.45 to 1 ug was reverse transcribed with random hexamers. TCRdb redid the calling of the immunoSEQ multiplex PCR reads with MiXCR, one entry per CDR3 protein. The repertoire holds some 110,000 distinct CDR3 sequences, with roughly 94% as singletons. The genes are TRBV9 and TRBJ1-5; possible D gene TRBD1, 6 bases. The TCR was taken from a human donor with Susac syndrome. The sample taken for sequencing was CD8+ T cells from PBMCs. The CDR3 nucleotides read TGTGCCAGCGGGGAGGGGGGGGCAGGGCAGCCCCAGCATTTT. Amino acid sequence: CASGEGGAGQPQHF. Together with reference TRBV9 and TRBJ1-5, the CDR3 gives the full variable domain: DSGVTQTPKHLITATGQRVTLRCSPRSGDLSVYWYQQSLDQGLQFLIQYYNGEERAKGNILERFSAQQFPDLHSELNLSSLELGDSALYFCASGEGGAGQPQHFGDGTRLSIL.